A selection of T cell receptor beta chains follows, all from one sample in a study of shared clonotypes between healthy human individuals. Method: immunoSEQ multiplex PCR; TCRdb's copy keeps in-frame clones and lacks some. The sample consists of millions of clones, roughly 94% of them appearing once. Sample: naive CD4+ T cells sorted from blood. The origin of the receptors is a man younger than 35 in good health. Each CDR3 is given with its conserved first and last residue. D genes are given only for firm matches. Clone size is shown for a subset of rows, as once, few, many or a class of expanded clone.

d_call j_call clone_size v_call cdr3_nt cdr3_aa
NA TRBJ1-5 NA TRBV4-2 TGTGCCAGCAGCCAAGGGGCGGGGATTAGCAATCAGCCCCAGCATTTT CASSQGAGISNQPQHF
NA TRBJ1-3 NA TRBV9 TGTGCCAGCAGCGAGGGCCAGGCTAGCTTCTCTGGAAACACCATATATTTT CASSEGQASFSGNTIYF
TRBD1 TRBJ1-2 NA TRBV18 TGTGCCAGCTCACCGGGACAGACTTGGGCCTTC CASSPGQTWAF
NA TRBJ2-6 many TRBV6-4 TGTGCCAGCAGTGACACGAGCTCTGGGGCCAACGTCCTGACTTTC CASSDTSSGANVLTF
NA TRBJ1-4 NA TRBV30 TGTGCCGGCGAGGGTGAAAAACTGTTTTTT CAGEGEKLFF
NA TRBJ2-7 NA TRBV5-1 TGCGCCAGCAGCTTGGAGGGAGCGTGGGAGCAGTACTTC CASSLEGAWEQYF
NA TRBJ1-5 NA TRBV4-1 TGCGCCAGCAGCCAAGGGATCCAGAACTTCAATCAGCCCCAGCATTTT CASSQGIQNFNQPQHF
NA TRBJ2-2 NA TRBV7-2 TGTGCCAGCAGCCGGGACTGGAACACCGGGGAGCTGTTTTTT CASSRDWNTGELFF
TRBD1 TRBJ1-6 NA TRBV6-5 TGTGCCAGCAGTTGGGGACAGGGGGGGAATTCACCCCTCCACTTT CASSWGQGGNSPLHF
TRBD2 TRBJ2-7 NA TRBV4-1 TGCGCCAGCAGCTACCGACTAGCGGGAGATGGTAGGTCCTACGAGCAGTACTTC CASSYRLAGDGRSYEQYF
NA TRBJ2-7 NA TRBV5-5 TGTGCCAGCAGCTTGGCGCAGGGCATCGCCTACGAGCAGTACTTC CASSLAQGIAYEQYF
NA TRBJ1-2 NA TRBV5-1 TGCGCCAGCAGGTTGGCAGAAAACTATGGCTACACCTTC CASRLAENYGYTF
NA TRBJ1-5 NA TRBV6-5 TGTGCCAGTTGCGACTTCCGGGGTGGTCAGCCCCAGCATTTT CASCDFRGGQPQHF
TRBD1 TRBJ1-2 NA TRBV18 TGTGCCAGCTCACCGGGACAGGGGAGGTCTGGCTACACCTTC CASSPGQGRSGYTF
NA TRBJ1-1 NA TRBV6-1 TGTGCCAGCTGGGGAGGACAGACGAACACTGAAGCTTTCTTT CASWGGQTNTEAFF
TRBD1 TRBJ1-2 NA TRBV5-6 TGTGCCAGCAGCTCACAGGGGAAAGGTTTCGCTAACTATGGCTACACCTTC CASSSQGKGFANYGYTF
NA TRBJ1-3 NA TRBV6-1 TGTGCCAGCAGTTTCACAGGGAGAGGAAACACCATATATTTT CASSFTGRGNTIYF
NA TRBJ2-2 few TRBV14 TGTGCCAGCAGCCAGATACGCCCAGGGTACACCGGGGAGCTGTTTTTT CASSQIRPGYTGELFF
NA TRBJ2-3 NA TRBV10-3 TGTGCCATCAGCACTCATAGCACAGATACGCAGTATTTT CAISTHSTDTQYF
NA TRBJ1-6 NA TRBV2 TGTGCCAGCAGCCCCGCCCGGGTCGGTTCACCCCTCCACTTT CASSPARVGSPLHF
NA TRBJ2-3 NA TRBV5-1 TGCGCCAGCAGTTTTGGACGGACTCTTAGCACAGATACGCAGTATTTT CASSFGRTLSTDTQYF
NA TRBJ2-7 NA TRBV15 TGTGCCACCAGCAGAGAGATCCTAGGGGCCGGAGCCTACGAGCAGTACTTC CATSREILGAGAYEQYF
NA TRBJ2-7 NA TRBV13 TGTGCCAGCAGCGCGACAAAGGAAGCCTACGAGCAGTACTTC CASSATKEAYEQYF
NA TRBJ2-4 NA TRBV28 TGTGCCAGCAGTGCCCCCGACAGATGGAACATTCAGTACTTC CASSAPDRWNIQYF
NA TRBJ1-1 NA TRBV6-5 TGTGCCAGCAGACTGCTGGGTACGAACACTGAAGCTTTCTTT CASRLLGTNTEAFF
NA TRBJ2-7 NA TRBV9 TGTGCCAGCAGCGTAGCTGGGGACGGGTCCTACGAGCAGTACTTC CASSVAGDGSYEQYF
TRBD1 TRBJ1-6 NA TRBV19 TGTGCCAGTAAAGAGGGACAGGGTAATAATTCACCCCTCCACTTT CASKEGQGNNSPLHF